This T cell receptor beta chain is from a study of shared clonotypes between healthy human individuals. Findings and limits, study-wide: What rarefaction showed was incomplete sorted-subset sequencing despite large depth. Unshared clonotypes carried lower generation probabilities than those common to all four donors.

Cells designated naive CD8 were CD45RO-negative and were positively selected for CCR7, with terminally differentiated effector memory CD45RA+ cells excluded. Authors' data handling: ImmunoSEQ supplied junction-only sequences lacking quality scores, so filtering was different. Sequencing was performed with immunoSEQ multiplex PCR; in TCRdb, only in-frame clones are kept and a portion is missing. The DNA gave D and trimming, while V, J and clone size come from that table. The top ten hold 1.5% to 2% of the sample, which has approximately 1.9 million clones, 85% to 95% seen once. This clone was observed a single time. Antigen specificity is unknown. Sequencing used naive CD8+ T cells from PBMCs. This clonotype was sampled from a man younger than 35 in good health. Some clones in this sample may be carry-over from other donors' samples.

DNA of the CDR3: TGTGCCAGCAGCTCCGGCGTACTAGTGGGCTACAATGAGCAGTTCTTC. Its protein product is CASSSGVLVGYNEQFF. This chain joins TRBV7-2 and TRBJ2-1, with a weak D call TRBD2 (5 bases). Germline lookup yields CDR1 SGHTA and CDR2 FQGNSA. V lost 4 bases and J lost 3, with 16 bases in between. The CDR3 is 16 amino acids.